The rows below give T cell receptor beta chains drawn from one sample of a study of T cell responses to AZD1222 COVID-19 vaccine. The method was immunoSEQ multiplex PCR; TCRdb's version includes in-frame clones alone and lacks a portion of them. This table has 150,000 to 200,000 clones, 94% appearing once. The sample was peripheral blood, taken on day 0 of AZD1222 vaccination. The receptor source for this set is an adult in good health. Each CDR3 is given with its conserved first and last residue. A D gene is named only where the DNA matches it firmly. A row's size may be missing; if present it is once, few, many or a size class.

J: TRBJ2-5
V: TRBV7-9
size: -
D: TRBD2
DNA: TGTGCCAGCAGCCCTCCGACTAGCCGGTATGAGACCCAGTACTTC
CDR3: CASSPPTSRYETQYF

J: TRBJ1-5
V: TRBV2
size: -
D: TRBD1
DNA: TGTGCCAGCAGCTTACAGGGGAGGGAAGAGCCCCAGCATTTT
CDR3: CASSLQGREEPQHF

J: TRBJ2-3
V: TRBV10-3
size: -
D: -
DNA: TGTGCCATCAGGGAGGGACAGCTCACAGATACGCAGTATTTT
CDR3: CAIREGQLTDTQYF

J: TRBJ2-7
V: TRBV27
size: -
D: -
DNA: TGTGCCAGCAGTTATGCATTCTCGACCCAGGTTCTCTACGAGCAGTACTTC
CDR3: CASSYAFSTQVLYEQYF

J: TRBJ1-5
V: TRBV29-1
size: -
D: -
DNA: TGCAGCGTCGGCGATGGGAGCAATCAGCCCCAGCATTTT
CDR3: CSVGDGSNQPQHF

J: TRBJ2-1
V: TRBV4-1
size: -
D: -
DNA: TGCGCCAGCAGCCCGTTCGATGCTAGCGGTGACAGGGAGCAGTTCTTC
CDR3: CASSPFDASGDREQFF

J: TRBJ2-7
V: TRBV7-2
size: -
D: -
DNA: TGTGCCAGCAGCCCTGACCCCCGGGGCTACGAGCAGTACTTC
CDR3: CASSPDPRGYEQYF

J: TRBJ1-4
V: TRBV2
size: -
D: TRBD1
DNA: TGTGCCAGCCGGACAGGGCCGGCTGAAAAACTGTTTTTT
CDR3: CASRTGPAEKLFF

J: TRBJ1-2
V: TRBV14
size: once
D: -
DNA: TGTGCCAGCAGCCAAGTGGCGGCCTATGGCTACACCTTC
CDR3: CASSQVAAYGYTF

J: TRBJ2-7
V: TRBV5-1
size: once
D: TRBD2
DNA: TGCGCCAGCAGCTTGGTAAGCGGGAGGTCCTACGAGCAGTACTTC
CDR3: CASSLVSGRSYEQYF

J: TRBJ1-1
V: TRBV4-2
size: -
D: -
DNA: TGTGCCAGCAGCCGTGGGGGGGGGATTCACACTGAAGCTTTCTTT
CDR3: CASSRGGGIHTEAFF

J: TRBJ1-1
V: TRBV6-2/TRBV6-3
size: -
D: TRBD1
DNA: TGTGCCAGCAGTTACCAACGGACAGGAGGGAGGACTGAAGCTTTCTTT
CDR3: CASSYQRTGGRTEAFF

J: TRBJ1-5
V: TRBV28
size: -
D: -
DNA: TGTGCCACCCATTCGGCGGGGGGGGATACTCAGCCCCAGCATTTT
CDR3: CATHSAGGDTQPQHF

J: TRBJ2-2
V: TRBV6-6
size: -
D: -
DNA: TGTGCCAGCAGTCCCCGGGTTGGCGGGGAGCTGTTTTTT
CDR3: CASSPRVGGELFF

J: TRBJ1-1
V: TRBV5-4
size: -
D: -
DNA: TGTGCCAGCAGAGGGAGACAGGACACTGAAGCTTTCTTT
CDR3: CASRGRQDTEAFF

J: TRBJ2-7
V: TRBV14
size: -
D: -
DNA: TGTGCCAGCAGCCAAGTTGGGGTATACGAGCAGTACTTC
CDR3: CASSQVGVYEQYF

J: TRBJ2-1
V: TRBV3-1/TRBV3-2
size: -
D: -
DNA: TGTGCCAGCAGCCCCCTAACCGGTTCTAGACACGAGCAGTTCTTC
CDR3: CASSPLTGSRHEQFF

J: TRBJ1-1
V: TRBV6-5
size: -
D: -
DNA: TGTGCCAGCAGTTACGAGGGGTATGGGACTGAAGCTTTCTTT
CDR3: CASSYEGYGTEAFF

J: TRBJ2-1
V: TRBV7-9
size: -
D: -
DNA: TGTGCCAGCAGCTTAGAGGTGGGAGCGCTGAATGAGCAGTTCTTC
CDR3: CASSLEVGALNEQFF

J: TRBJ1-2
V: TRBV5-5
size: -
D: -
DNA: TGTGCCAGCAGCTTGGGGCCTGAGTACTATGGCTACACCTTC
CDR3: CASSLGPEYYGYTF

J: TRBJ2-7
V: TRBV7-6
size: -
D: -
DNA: TGTGCCAGCAGCTTAGGGGTTGGGGCCCCCTACGAGCAGTACTTC
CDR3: CASSLGVGAPYEQYF

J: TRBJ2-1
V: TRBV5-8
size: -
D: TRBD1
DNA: TGTGCCAGCCATCCGGGACAGGGGGACGGTGAGCAGTTCTTC
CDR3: CASHPGQGDGEQFF